The 2 T cell receptor beta chains listed next were all sequenced from one sample in a study of beta chain features in type 1 diabetes. Expressed TCRB transcripts got sequenced, as all isolated RNA was reverse transcribed. Data came from immunoSEQ multiplex PCR; TCRdb stores just in-frame clones and leaves some out. The top ten hold more than 0.055% of the sample, which has approximately 470,000 clones, 30% seen once. Sequenced material: naive CD4+ T cells from blood. The receptors were gathered from a man in his late teens or twenties in good health.

This clone occurred a few times. The chain carries TRBV28 and TRBJ2-5, with 9 bases fitting TRBD1. V shed 4 bases, J shed 4 bases, and the junction held 7 bases outside the gene matches. Germline CDR1 is MDHEN and CDR2 is SYDVKM. This CDR3 comprises 15 residues. This CDR3 is CASSSPGQGVETQYF. In DNA form, the CDR3 reads TGTGCCAGCAGTTCACCGGGACAGGGTGTAGAGACCCAGTACTTC.

The chain is built from TRBV7-8 and TRBJ1-5, with D perhaps matching TRBD1 (5 bases). Looked up from germline, CDR1 is SGHVS and CDR2 is FQNEAQ. V lost 5 bases to trimming and J lost 3 bases, with 11 bases between them. This CDR3 comprises 14 residues. The CDR3 sequence: CASSAGRNNQPQHF. The CDR3 DNA sequence: TGTGCCAGCAGCGCGGGACGGAACAATCAGCCCCAGCATTTT.